This TCR beta chain is from a study of T cells in Graves' hyperthyroidism and ophthalmopathy. The overall study: Specimen type is peripheral blood, collected at initial diagnosis prior to any treatment.

RNA transcripts gave rise to amplified TCR beta CDR3 regions. Initially, a first-round RT-PCR of the TCR CDR3 employed the HTBI primer set. Each CDR3 protein is one row after TCRdb ran MiXCR on the multiplex PCR reads. The sample records some 530,000 distinct CDR3 sequences, 20% to 25% being singletons. Concerning this clonotype: Antigen: not known.

The CDR3 totals 16 residues. Germline lookup yields CDR1 SGHAT and CDR2 FQNNGV. J gave up 4 bases and V 5 bases, and 7 bases lay outside the gene matches. Whole-study findings and limits: From stable hyperthyroidism, ophthalmopathy was separated by a 13 V-J model. Most thyroid clonotypes expanded above 0.001 were also detected in blood.

Sample: blood. The receptor comes from an older woman with Graves' ophthalmopathy. The V and J genes are TRBV11-2 and TRBJ2-2, with TRBD2 identical over 10 bases. CDR3 DNA sequence: TGTGCCAGCAGCCAAGAGGCTAGCGGGAGCACCGGGGAGCTGTTTTTT. Translation gives CASSQEASGSTGELFF.